This TCR beta chain was sequenced in a study of graft-versus-host responses after intestinal transplantation. Study-wide context: Transplant types were multivisceral, liver-intestinal, or isolated intestinal. Induction with anti-thymocyte globulin, then tacrolimus and steroids for around three years, was given to all recipients.

Clones were sequenced by immunoSEQ multiplex PCR, and TCRdb holds only the in-frame ones, with some missing. The top ten hold roughly 18% of the sample, which has tens of thousands of clones, about nine tenths seen once. V was clipped by 5 bases and J by 6 bases; unmatched bases: 4. The CDR3 is 13 amino acids. Germline CDR1 reads MNHNS; CDR2 reads SASEGT. Details on this clone: Its antigen is unknown.

Tissue processing of the graft released intraepithelial and lamina propria lymphocytes from it. Findings and limits, study-wide: Recipient marrow held GvH clones, some first seen in ileum or blood. Individuals carrying graft-donor T cell macrochimerism showed high graft-versus-host to host-versus-graft clonal ratios in allografts.

This clonotype originated in a human patient who received an intestinal transplant, so some T cells may come from the graft donor. The specimen comprised ileum tissue, sampled about 28 weeks after intestinal transplant. This chain links TRBV6-1 with TRBJ2-7, with 10 positions matching TRBD1. CDR3 coding DNA: TGTGCCAGCAGTAGGACAGGGGGACGCGAGCAGTACTTC. This sequence encodes CASSRTGGREQYF.